These 31 T cell receptor beta chains came from one sample sequenced in a study of tumor-infiltrating lymphocytes in oesophageal squamous cell carcinoma. In TCRdb, the PCR reads were re-called with MiXCR into one record per CDR3 protein. The data hold about 12,000 distinct CDR3 sequences, with 50% to 70% observed a single time. Material: esophageal tumor tissue. The receptors here all came from a female donor with esophageal squamous cell carcinoma.

J is TRBJ2-3 and V is TRBV6-6; unclear D gene. V was clipped by 5 bases and J by 5 bases, with 17 bases between them. CDR3 length: 15 amino acids. Germline V CDR1 and CDR2: MNHNY, SVGAGI (reference sequence). As DNA, the CDR3 is TGTGCCAGCAGTGATTTTAGGACCTGGGAAGATACGCAGTATTTT. Residues: CASSDFRTWEDTQYF.

By sample share, this clonotype is medium-sized. The J gene is TRBJ1-1, the V gene TRBV10-1, with D unresolved. The germline V gene has CDR1 WNHNN and CDR2 SYGVQD (reference sequence). This CDR3 contains 14 residues. V gave up 0 bases and J gave up 5 bases, with 10 bases separating them. The CDR3 protein is CASSESGRVTEAFF. The CDR3 DNA is TGCGCCAGCAGTGAGTCGGGTAGGGTAACTGAAGCTTTCTTT.

The chain joins TRBV10-3 to TRBJ2-3; tentatively, D is TRBD1 or TRBD2 (5 bases each). The last part of the DNA fits TRBJ2-7 better; the J call may be wrong. The CDR3 is 13 residues long. Germline V gene lookup returns CDR1 ENHRY and CDR2 SYGVKD. The CDR3 protein is CAIRPGTEYEQYF. CDR3 sequence (DNA): TGTGCCATCCGCCCCGGGACGGAATACGAGCAGTACTTC.

This clonotype was seen a few times. CDR3 loop: CASLWTGPYNEQFF. In DNA form, the CDR3 reads TGTGCCAGCCTTTGGACAGGGCCTTACAATGAGCAGTTCTTC. The V gene is TRBV7-6, the J gene TRBJ2-1; 8 nucleotides match TRBD1. Germline CDR1 reads SGHVS; CDR2 reads FNYEAQ. This CDR3 is built from 14 residues. Germline trimming cut 8 bases from V and 4 bases from J; bases unmatched to any gene: 7.

CDR3 DNA: TGTGCCAGCAGCTCTGCCCTGGGTAGCGGGGGGAACGAGCAGTACTTC. Amino acid sequence: CASSSALGSGGNEQYF. This chain connects TRBV7-8 to TRBJ2-7; 10 bases line up with TRBD2. V was clipped by 4 bases and J by 5 bases; unmatched bases: 11. The germline gives CDR1 SGHVS, CDR2 FQNEAQ. This CDR3 comprises 16 residues.

The chain carries TRBV7-2 and TRBJ2-1; D gene ambiguous. The closer fit of TRBJ2-7 to the DNA end suggests the J call may be wrong. The CDR3 spans 15 residues. Germline V gives CDR1 SGHTA, CDR2 FQGNSA. The CDR3: CASSLEVMDGSEQYF. CDR3 bases: TGTGCCAGCAGCTTAGAGGTAATGGACGGCTCCGAGCAGTACTTC.

The CDR3 here is CASSLGGDEQFF. The CDR3 DNA reads as TGTGCCAGCAGCCTGGGAGGGGATGAGCAGTTCTTC. V is TRBV7-8 and J is TRBJ2-1; 7 bases match TRBD2. CDR3 size: 12 residues. The V gene's germline CDR1 is SGHVS and CDR2 FQNEAQ. Trimming at V came to 5 bases and at J to 8 bases, leaving 3 bases not matched to a gene. The full variable domain, in which reference TRBV7-8 and TRBJ2-1 provide the parts outside the CDR3, is GAGVSQSPRYKVAKRGQDVALRCDPISGHVSLFWYQQALGQGPEFLTYFQNEAQLDKSGLPSDRFFAERPEGSVSTLKIQRTQQEDSAVYLCASSLGGDEQFFGPGTRLTVL.

Sample share makes this clonotype medium-sized. This may stem from a read error, because a much larger clone lies one nucleotide away. The chain is built from TRBV27 and TRBJ2-1; TRBD1 agrees at 8 bases. The end of the DNA is better explained by TRBJ2-7, so the J call may be wrong. CDR1 is MNHEY and CDR2 is SMNVEV in the germline V gene (reference sequence). CDR3 length: 17 residues. The chain's CDR3 is CASSLGDRPGINNEQYF. The CDR3, as DNA: TGTGCCAGCAGTCTGGGGGACAGGCCGGGAATCAACAATGAGCAGTACTTC.

The rearrangement joins TRBV7-2 to TRBJ1-2; D remains ambiguous. The CDR3 has 13 amino acids. The germline gives CDR1 SGHTA, CDR2 FQGNSA. V shed 5 bases and J shed 7 bases, with 14 bases lying between them. The chain's CDR3 is CASSPYEAGGYTF. Here the CDR3 DNA reads TGTGCCAGCAGCCCTTACGAAGCGGGTGGCTACACCTTC.

The V and J genes are TRBV7-2 and TRBJ2-5, with D tentatively TRBD2 (5 bases). The DNA end is a closer match to TRBJ2-7, so the J assignment may be wrong. Germline CDR1 reads SGHTA; CDR2 reads FQGNSA. This CDR3 has 14 residues. The CDR3 sequence: CASSLAGSVYEQYF. CDR3 coding DNA: TGTGCCAGCAGCTTAGCGGGGAGTGTCTACGAGCAGTACTTC.

The chain employs TRBV24-1 and TRBJ2-1; D unclear. The CDR3 is made up of 14 amino acids. Germline V lookup: CDR1 KGHDR, CDR2 SFDVKD. Trimming took 4 bases from V and 3 from J, leaving 9 bases between them. Written as DNA, the CDR3 is TGTGCCACCAGTGACACGGGTTTCTACAATGAGCAGTTCTTC. It is translated as CATSDTGFYNEQFF.

This clonotype has more than one count but fewer than ten. V gene TRBV7-2 combines with J gene TRBJ2-1; TRBD1 matches 8 bases. The CDR3 contains 15 residues. The germline V gene encodes CDR1 SGHTA and CDR2 FQGNSA. The J segment lost 2 bases and the V segment lost 5 bases, leaving 5 bases of the junction unmatched. The CDR3 sequence is CASSKDRVAYNEQFF. The CDR3 DNA sequence: TGTGCCAGCAGCAAGGACAGGGTGGCCTACAATGAGCAGTTCTTC.

In its sample, this clonotype was seen a few times. The V gene is TRBV7-6, the J gene TRBJ2-3; TRBD2 matches at 7 bases. V shed 1 base, J shed 8 bases, and the junction held 9 bases outside the gene matches. The CDR3 spans 15 residues. Germline V CDR1 and CDR2: SGHVS, FNYEAQ. The CDR3 loop is CASSLEPGLQTTQYF. In nucleotides, the CDR3 is TGTGCCAGCAGCTTAGAACCGGGACTACAGACTACGCAGTATTTT.

This clonotype was observed a few times. V is TRBV7-6 and J is TRBJ2-1; D tentatively reads TRBD1 or TRBD2 (6 bases each). The CDR3 has 15 residues. Trimming removed 5 bases at V and 4 bases at J, with 15 bases between. CDR1 and CDR2 (germline): SGHVS, FNYEAQ. The CDR3, as DNA: TGTGCCAGCAGCGGACGGCAGGGGAGGTACAATGAGCAGTTCTTC. Protein sequence: CASSGRQGRYNEQFF.

This clonotype was counted ten times or more. Since no conserved phenylalanine or tryptophan closes the CDR3, a read error is the likely cause. The DNA is omitted, as the CDR3 cannot be located on it reliably, and the CDR3 follows TCRdb's listing. The chain has TRBV7-4 and TRBJ2-7. The germline gives CDR1 SGHVT, CDR2 SQSDAQ. The length of the CDR3 is 15 amino acids, counting both ends. The CDR3 is CAQPAFLNYGYTFGS.

This clonotype was found a few times. The chain couples TRBV7-2 to TRBJ2-4; 7 bases align to TRBD1. V lost 3 bases, J lost 1 base, and 9 bases stayed unmatched. The CDR3 runs 17 residues. Germline V CDR1 and CDR2: SGHTA, FQGNSA. The CDR3: CASSLPPGQLAKNIQYF. In nucleotides, the CDR3 is TGTGCCAGCAGCTTGCCCCCGGGACAGTTGGCCAAAAACATTCAGTACTTC.

This clonotype is judged large (0.1 to 1%). CDR3 residues: CASSLGADTQYF. CDR3 nucleotides: TGTGCCAGCAGCTTAGGAGCAGATACGCAGTATTTT. This rearrangement joins TRBV7-2 to TRBJ2-3; D call uncertain. Germline V CDR1 and CDR2: SGHTA, FQGNSA. Trimming took off 1 base at V and 4 bases at J, with 3 bases between the two ends. This CDR3 has 12 residues.

This clonotype was seen a few times. The chain recombines TRBV11-3 with TRBJ2-1; tentative D call: TRBD1 (5 bases). The V gene lost 5 bases and the J gene lost 5 bases, with 10 bases spanning the gap. The V gene's germline CDR1 is SGHNT and CDR2 YENEEA. The CDR3 consists of 13 residues. The CDR3, as DNA: TGTGCCAGCAGCAAAACAGGACACAATGAGCAGTTCTTC. Translated: CASSKTGHNEQFF.

The V and J genes are TRBV25-1 and TRBJ2-1; D is possibly TRBD2 (5 bases). In germline, CDR1 is MGHDK, CDR2 SYGVNS. Trimming removed 4 bases at V and 4 bases at J, with 14 bases between. CDR3 size: 15 residues. The CDR3 reads CASSAARRSYNEQFF. The DNA of the CDR3 is TGTGCCAGCAGTGCGGCGAGGAGGAGTTACAATGAGCAGTTCTTC.

This clonotype was seen a handful of times. Here the CDR3 reads CASSSTTPVDEQYF. Written as DNA, the CDR3 is TGTGCCAGCAGTTCGACAACCCCAGTGGACGAGCAGTACTTC. The chain is built from TRBV6-6 and TRBJ2-5; D is unresolved. The J call is doubtful: the DNA matches TRBJ2-7 better. The CDR3 has 14 amino acids. CDR1 and CDR2 (germline): MNHNY, SVGAGI (reference sequence).

The chain carries TRBV7-6 and TRBJ2-5; TRBD2 agrees at 8 bases. The CDR3 totals 14 residues. CDR1 and CDR2 (germline): SGHVS, FNYEAQ. The junction had 13 bases not matched to a gene; V was cut back by 5 bases and J by 11 bases. CDR3 in amino acids: CASSPRTSLNEQYF. DNA of the CDR3: TGTGCCAGCAGCCCCAGGACTAGCTTGAATGAGCAGTACTTC.

This chain links TRBV7-9 with TRBJ2-2; the match to TRBD1 covers 9 bases. In germline, CDR1 is SEHNR, CDR2 FQNEAQ (reference sequence). The trim removed 4 bases at V and 6 bases at J, leaving 3 bases unmatched. The CDR3 spans 14 residues. CDR3 region: CASSWTGEAGELFF. The CDR3 region has the DNA TGTGCCAGCAGCTGGACAGGGGAGGCCGGGGAGCTGTTTTTT.

This clonotype was counted between two and nine times. The chain has TRBV12-3 or TRBV12-4 and TRBJ1-5, with D possibly matching TRBD1 (6 bases). The CDR3 sequence is 13 residues long. V was pared by 8 bases and J by 4 bases, with 12 bases between. CDR3 in amino acids: CASLEGVNQPQHF. The CDR3, as DNA: TGTGCCAGCCTTGAGGGGGTTAATCAGCCCCAGCATTTT.

The V and J genes are TRBV6-1 and TRBJ2-7, with unresolved D. The CDR3 has 14 amino acids. Germline V gene lookup returns CDR1 MNHNS and CDR2 SASEGT. The V end lost 0 bases, the J end lost 3 bases, and 9 bases lay between the germline ends. As DNA, the CDR3 is TGTGCCAGCAGTGAAGCGCTTCATCTCTACGAGCAGTACTTC. This encodes CASSEALHLYEQYF.

The gene calls are TRBV2 and TRBJ2-3; D might be TRBD2 (5 bases). Germline V gene data show CDR1 as SNHLY and CDR2 as FYNNEI. The CDR3 has 15 amino acids. V gave up 4 bases and J gave up 0 bases, with 11 bases separating them. CDR3 region: CASSGAERSTDTQYF. The CDR3 coding sequence is TGTGCCAGCAGTGGAGCGGAGAGGAGCACAGATACGCAGTATTTT. The full variable domain, its missing parts supplied by reference TRBV2 and TRBJ2-3, is EPEVTQTPSHQVTQMGQEVILRCVPISNHLYFYWYRQILGQKVEFLVSFYNNEISEKSEIFDDQFSVERPDGSNFTLKIRSTKLEDSAMYFCASSGAERSTDTQYFGPGTRLTVL.

The chain is built from TRBV28 and TRBJ2-1, with 9 nucleotides matching TRBD2. The J call may be faulty, since TRBJ2-7 better matches the DNA end. Germline-derived CDR1 and CDR2 are MDHEN and SYDVKM. This CDR3 contains 14 residues. Here the CDR3 DNA reads TGTGCCAGCAGAGCGGGAGGAGTCCCAGATACGCAGTACTTC. Translating it yields CASRAGGVPDTQYF.

V is TRBV6-6 and J is TRBJ2-3, with a tentative D call TRBD1 (6 bases). The J call is uncertain, as TRBJ2-7 better fits the DNA end. The CDR3 loop spans 16 amino acids. The germline V gene has CDR1 MNHNY and CDR2 SVGAGI (reference sequence). CDR3 coding DNA: TGTGCCAGCAGTTACTCGACCAGGGGTCAGCCCTACGAGCAGTACTTC. Encoded protein: CASSYSTRGQPYEQYF.

This clonotype was counted between two and nine times. The CDR3 does not end in the conserved phenylalanine or tryptophan, so this is likely a read error. It is unclear where the CDR3 begins or ends on the DNA, so no DNA is shown, and the CDR3 is as TCRdb lists it. The CDR3 region is CASSLGDRPGINNEQFFGA. The genes are TRBV27 and TRBJ2-6; TRBD1, the table's D call, was not compared with the DNA. The CDR3 totals 19 residues, both ends included. The germline V gene has CDR1 MNHEY and CDR2 SMNVEV (reference sequence).

This clonotype came up a few times. The junction does not match germline at one end; this may be a read error. The chain couples TRBV12-3 or TRBV12-4 to TRBJ2-7, with 9 bases identical to TRBD1. The CDR3 is made up of 15 amino acids. The CDR3 DNA follows: TGTGCCAGCAGTCCCAGACAGGGGGATAATTCACCCCTCCACTTC. Protein: CASSPRQGDNSPLHF.

The chain links TRBV11-2 to TRBJ2-4; 9 nucleotides line up with TRBD1. TRBJ1-2 matches the DNA end more closely, so the J call is doubtful. The CDR3 runs to 15 residues. Germline CDR1 SGHAT, CDR2 FQNNGV. The CDR3 protein is CASSPRTGANYGYTF. CDR3 bases: TGTGCCAGCAGCCCCAGGACAGGGGCTAACTATGGCTACACCTTC.

The CDR3 DNA reads TGTGCCAGCACCCTTAGGGGGTTCTGGAATGAGCAGTTCTTC. Translation gives CASTLRGFWNEQFF. The rearrangement joins TRBV6-1 to TRBJ1-1; maybe TRBD1 (6 bases). The J call may be mistaken, given a closer DNA end match to TRBJ2-1. The CDR3 sequence is 14 residues long. CDR1 MNHNS and CDR2 SASEGT come from the germline V gene.